This T cell receptor (beta chain) was captured by sequencing in a study of T cell changes during pregnancy in multiple sclerosis (dated by TCRdb to between 2018 and 2021). The study in broad terms: Changes in the T cell repertoire over the course of pregnancy were examined in this study in women with multiple sclerosis.

As concerns this clone: Its recognized antigen is unknown. No base quality information exists; no much larger clone differs at one position.

The receptor library was made with the immunoSEQ multiplex PCR assay. This immuneACCESS table, as held by TCRdb, lists in-frame sequences with V and J called but not all clones. Of the missing ones, under half trace to an unresolved V gene in checked studies; the others have no known cause. This sample holds roughly 86,000 clones; 85% to 95% were observed only once. The ten most abundant clones make up 2.6% of the sample. The CDR3 numbers 14 residues from cysteine through phenylalanine. This entry keeps only the CDR3 DNA: 42 bases, framed from base 1. The germline V gene yields SGHTA for CDR1 and FQGNSA for CDR2. Trimming takes 5 bases off V and 4 bases off J; junction bases not matched to a gene: 5.

Sequenced material: peripheral blood, taken in the first trimester of pregnancy. This receptor chain uses TRBV7-2 and TRBJ1-3, and TRBD1 matches 7 of the central bases. The source is a female donor with multiple sclerosis, enrolled in a pregnancy study. Read as DNA, the sequence is TGTGCCAGCAGCCAAGACAGGGCCGGAAACACCATATATTTT. It encodes CASSQDRAGNTIYF.